These T cell receptor beta chains were read from a single sample in a study of blood T cell repertoires in COVID-19. Sequenced by immunoSEQ multiplex PCR; TCRdb stores in-frame clones only, minus some. The data hold around 380,000 clones, with about four fifths observed a single time. The material sequenced was peripheral blood. Receptor source: a human donor with acute or convalescent COVID-19. The donor label of this sample is uncertain. Both conserved end residues are part of each CDR3. The D gene is left open where the match is weak. Clone size appears in some rows only: once, few, many, or a class for an expanded clone.

-	TRBJ1-2	-	TRBV14	TGTGCCAGCAGCCAAGATCAGGGTGTATATGGCTACACCTTC	CASSQDQGVYGYTF
few	TRBJ1-1	TRBD1	TRBV5-1	TGCGCCAGCAGCTTTTCCACAGGGGACCTCACTGAAGCTTTCTTT	CASSFSTGDLTEAFF
-	TRBJ2-3	-	TRBV20-1	TGCAGTGCTAGCGGAGGAGATACGCAGTATTTT	CSASGGDTQYF
-	TRBJ1-4	-	TRBV2	TGTGCCAGCAGGGCCGGGGTCGCCCGAGAAAAACTGTTTTTT	CASRAGVAREKLFF
once	TRBJ2-1	-	TRBV4-1	TGCGCCAGCAGCCAAGAAACCGGGACAAGTGCCTACAATGAGCAGTTCTTC	CASSQETGTSAYNEQFF
-	TRBJ2-3	-	TRBV10-3	TGTGCCATCATTGGGCGGGTCTTATCCACAGATACGCAGTATTTT	CAIIGRVLSTDTQYF
-	TRBJ1-2	-	TRBV24-1	TGTGCCACCAGTGACCCGGTGGGCGGCTACACCTTC	CATSDPVGGYTF
-	TRBJ1-6	-	TRBV18	TGTGCCAGCTCACCCCGGGGTATCGGCAATTATAATTCACCCCTCCACTTT	CASSPRGIGNYNSPLHF
-	TRBJ1-1	TRBD1	TRBV6-6	TGTGCCAGCAGAGCAGGGGGGAGAACTGAAGCTTTCTTT	CASRAGGRTEAFF
-	TRBJ2-7	-	TRBV6-1	TGTGCCAGCAGTGAACTATATCTCAGGGGCGAGCAGTACTTC	CASSELYLRGEQYF
-	TRBJ2-1	TRBD1	TRBV18	TGTGCCAGCTCACCACCGACAGGGGTGTCCTACAATGAGCAGTTCTTC	CASSPPTGVSYNEQFF